This T cell receptor (beta chain) was obtained from a study of blood T cell repertoires in COVID-19. Using immunoSEQ multiplex PCR, the repertoire was profiled, and TCRdb retains in-frame clones only, with some absent. The sample shows 50,000 to 75,000 clones, about 75% of them seen only once. From germline, CDR1 is MNHEY and CDR2 SMNVEV (reference sequence). This CDR3 is 13 amino acids long. The trim removed 9 bases at V and 2 bases at J, leaving 6 bases unmatched. Input material: peripheral blood. V and J are TRBV27 and TRBJ1-2; 7 bases are a match to TRBD1. This TCR was recovered from a woman of 80 years or more with acute or convalescent COVID-19. The CDR3 DNA is TGTGCCAGTACGAGACAGGGAAACTATGGCTACACCTTC. Protein sequence: CASTRQGNYGYTF.